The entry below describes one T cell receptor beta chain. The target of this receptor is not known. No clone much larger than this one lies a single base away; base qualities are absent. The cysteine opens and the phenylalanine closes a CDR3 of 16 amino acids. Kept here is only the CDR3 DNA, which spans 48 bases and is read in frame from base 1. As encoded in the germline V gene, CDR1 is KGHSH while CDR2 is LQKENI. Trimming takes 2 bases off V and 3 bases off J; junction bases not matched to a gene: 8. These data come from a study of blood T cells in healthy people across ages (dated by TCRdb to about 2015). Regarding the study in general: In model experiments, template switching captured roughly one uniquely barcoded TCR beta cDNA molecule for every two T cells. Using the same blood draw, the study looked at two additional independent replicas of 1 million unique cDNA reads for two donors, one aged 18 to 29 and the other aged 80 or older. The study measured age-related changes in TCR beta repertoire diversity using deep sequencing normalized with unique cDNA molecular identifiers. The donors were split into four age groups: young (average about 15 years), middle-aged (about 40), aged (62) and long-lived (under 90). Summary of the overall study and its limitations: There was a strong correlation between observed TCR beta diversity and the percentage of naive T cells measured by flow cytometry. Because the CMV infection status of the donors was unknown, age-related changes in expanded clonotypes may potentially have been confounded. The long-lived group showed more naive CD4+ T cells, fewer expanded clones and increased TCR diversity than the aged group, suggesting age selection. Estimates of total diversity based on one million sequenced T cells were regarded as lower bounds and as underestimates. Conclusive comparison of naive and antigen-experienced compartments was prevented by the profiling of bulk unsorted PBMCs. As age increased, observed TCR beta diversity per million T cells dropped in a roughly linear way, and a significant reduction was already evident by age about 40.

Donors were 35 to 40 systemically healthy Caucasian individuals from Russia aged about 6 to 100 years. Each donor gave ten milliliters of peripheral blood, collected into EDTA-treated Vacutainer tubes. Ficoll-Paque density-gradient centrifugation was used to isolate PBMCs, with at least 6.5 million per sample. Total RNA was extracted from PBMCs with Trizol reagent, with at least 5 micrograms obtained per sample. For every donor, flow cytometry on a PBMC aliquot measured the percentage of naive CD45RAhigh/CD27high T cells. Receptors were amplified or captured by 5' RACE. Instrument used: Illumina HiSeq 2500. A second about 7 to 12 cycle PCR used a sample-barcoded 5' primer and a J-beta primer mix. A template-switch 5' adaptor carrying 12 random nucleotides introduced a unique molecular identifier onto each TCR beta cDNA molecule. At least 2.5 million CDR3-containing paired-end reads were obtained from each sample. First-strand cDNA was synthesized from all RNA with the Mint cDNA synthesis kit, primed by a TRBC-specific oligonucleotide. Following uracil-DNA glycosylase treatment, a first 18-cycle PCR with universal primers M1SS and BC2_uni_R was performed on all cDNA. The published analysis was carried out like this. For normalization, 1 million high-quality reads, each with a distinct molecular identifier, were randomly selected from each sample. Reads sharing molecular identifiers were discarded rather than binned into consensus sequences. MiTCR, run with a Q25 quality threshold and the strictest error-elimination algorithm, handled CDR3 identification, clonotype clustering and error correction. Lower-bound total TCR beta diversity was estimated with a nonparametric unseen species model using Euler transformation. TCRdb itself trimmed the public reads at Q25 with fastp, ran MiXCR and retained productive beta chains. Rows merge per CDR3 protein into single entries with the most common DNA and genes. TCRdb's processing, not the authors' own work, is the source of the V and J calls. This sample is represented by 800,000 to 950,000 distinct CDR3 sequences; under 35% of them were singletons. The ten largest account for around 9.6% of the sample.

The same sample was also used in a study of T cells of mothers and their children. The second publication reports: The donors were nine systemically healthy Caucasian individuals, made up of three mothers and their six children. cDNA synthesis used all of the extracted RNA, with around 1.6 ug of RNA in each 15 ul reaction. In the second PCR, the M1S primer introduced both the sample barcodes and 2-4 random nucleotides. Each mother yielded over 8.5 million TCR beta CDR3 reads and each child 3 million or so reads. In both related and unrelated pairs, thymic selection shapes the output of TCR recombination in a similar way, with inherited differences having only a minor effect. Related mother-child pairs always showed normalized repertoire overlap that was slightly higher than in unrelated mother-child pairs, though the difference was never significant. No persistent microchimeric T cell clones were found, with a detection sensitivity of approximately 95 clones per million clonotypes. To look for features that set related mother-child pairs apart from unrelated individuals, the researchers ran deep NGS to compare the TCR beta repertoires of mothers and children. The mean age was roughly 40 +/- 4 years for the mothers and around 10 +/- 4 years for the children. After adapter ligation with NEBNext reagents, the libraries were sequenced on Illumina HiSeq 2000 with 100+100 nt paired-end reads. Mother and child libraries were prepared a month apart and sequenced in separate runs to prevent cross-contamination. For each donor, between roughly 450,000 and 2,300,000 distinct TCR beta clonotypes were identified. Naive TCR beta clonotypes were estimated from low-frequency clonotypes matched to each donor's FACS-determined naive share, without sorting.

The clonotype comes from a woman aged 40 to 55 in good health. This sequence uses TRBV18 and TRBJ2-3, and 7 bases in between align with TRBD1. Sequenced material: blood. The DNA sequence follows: TGTGCCAGCTCACCAGGGGGACAGAGAAGGACAGATACGCAGTATTTT. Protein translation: CASSPGGQRRTDTQYF.